Each of the 10 T cell receptor beta chains below was sequenced from the same sample in a study of blood T cell repertoires in COVID-19. Sequencing was performed with immunoSEQ multiplex PCR; in TCRdb, only in-frame clones are kept and a portion is missing. Of roughly 62,000 clones detected, less than 80% appear once; the ten largest clones hold 15% to 20%. The source material was peripheral blood. Source of these receptors: a man aged 60 to 75 with acute or convalescent COVID-19.

Notes on this clone: An end of the junction differs from the germline gene, which may be a read error. This chain connects TRBV7-7 to TRBJ2-5; D gene unclear. The V gene's germline CDR1 is SSHAT and CDR2 FNYEAQ (reference sequence). The CDR3 sequence is 13 residues long. CDR3 in DNA: TGTGCTAGCAGCACGACGGGTGCGGCGACCCAGTACTTC. This gives the protein CASSTTGAATQYF.

The genes are TRBV4-3 and TRBJ2-3; D gene unclear. CDR1 LGHNA and CDR2 YSLEER come from the germline V gene. Trimming took off 4 bases at V and 2 bases at J, with 13 bases between the two ends. The CDR3 has 15 residues. The CDR3 here is CASSPVGEATDTQYF. CDR3 DNA: TGCGCCAGCAGCCCTGTAGGAGAGGCCACAGATACGCAGTATTTT.

The chain joins TRBV4-1 to TRBJ1-4; no clear D. This CDR3 is 13 amino acids long. V shed 3 bases and J shed 5 bases, with 7 bases lying between them. The germline gives CDR1 MGHRA, CDR2 YSYEKL. As DNA, the CDR3 is TGCGCCAGCAGCCAGATAGTAAATGAAAAACTGTTTTTT. It specifies CASSQIVNEKLFF.

This chain joins TRBV19 and TRBJ1-6; D may be TRBD1 (5 bases). Per the germline V gene, CDR1 is LNHDA and CDR2 is SQIVND (reference sequence). This CDR3 comprises 16 residues. The V end was cut by 6 bases, the J end by 3 bases, with 15 bases between. The CDR3 nucleotides are TGTGCCAGTAGAGAGGGGAGGCAATACTATAATTCACCCCTCCACTTT. Protein: CASREGRQYYNSPLHF.

J is TRBJ2-1 and V is TRBV3-1 (or the pseudogene TRBV3-2); TRBD1 agrees at 7 bases. Unmatched junction bases numbered 9, after V lost 1 base and J lost 12 bases. The CDR3 covers 14 residues. Germline assignment: CDR1 LGHDT and CDR2 YNNKEL (reference sequence). The CDR3 DNA reads TGTGCCAGCAGCCAAGGGGGAACAGGGGCTAGGCAGTTCTTC. Protein product: CASSQGGTGARQFF.

The chain joins TRBV7-2 to TRBJ1-4, with D hard to call. V lost 1 base, J lost 4 bases, and 4 bases lay in between. Germline CDR1 SGHTA, CDR2 FQGNSA. The CDR3 is 13 residues long. CDR3 sequence (DNA): TGTGCCAGCAGCTTAGTTTATAATGAAAAACTGTTTTTT. Translating gives CASSLVYNEKLFF.

The chain is built from TRBV7-6 and TRBJ2-1, with TRBD1 matching over 8 bases. The CDR3 totals 15 residues. The J segment lost 1 base and the V segment lost 3 bases, leaving 2 bases of the junction unmatched. Germline-derived CDR1 and CDR2 are SGHVS and FNYEAQ. In nucleotides, the CDR3 is TGTGCCAGCAGCTTCAGGGGGCTGTCCTACAATGAGCAGTTCTTC. Amino acids: CASSFRGLSYNEQFF.

V is TRBV4-2 and J is TRBJ2-7, with 7 nucleotides matching TRBD2. The V segment lost 0 bases and the J segment 0 bases; nucleotides outside the gene matches: 5. Germline CDR1 and CDR2: LGHNA and YNFKEQ. The CDR3 consists of 16 residues. The CDR3 here is CASSQETTSFSYEQYF. In nucleotides, the CDR3 is TGTGCCAGCAGCCAAGAAACGACTAGCTTCTCCTACGAGCAGTACTTC.

V usage is TRBV2 and J usage is TRBJ1-1; no clear D gene. Germline V CDR1 and CDR2: SNHLY, FYNNEI. The CDR3 totals 14 residues. V shed 7 bases and J shed 1 base, with 13 bases lying between them. DNA of the CDR3: TGTGCCAGCACTCGGCTCCGGGGGAACACTGAAGCTTTCTTT. This encodes CASTRLRGNTEAFF.

The chain uses TRBV6-2 or TRBV6-3 and TRBJ2-2, with TRBD2 matching over 10 bases. CDR3 length: 15 amino acids. Germline V lookup: CDR1 MNHEY, CDR2 SVGEGT. Trimming cost V 5 bases and J 0 bases; bases outside gene matches: 0. This chain's CDR3 is CASSLAGANTGELFF. DNA for the CDR3: TGTGCCAGCAGTCTAGCGGGAGCGAACACCGGGGAGCTGTTTTTT.